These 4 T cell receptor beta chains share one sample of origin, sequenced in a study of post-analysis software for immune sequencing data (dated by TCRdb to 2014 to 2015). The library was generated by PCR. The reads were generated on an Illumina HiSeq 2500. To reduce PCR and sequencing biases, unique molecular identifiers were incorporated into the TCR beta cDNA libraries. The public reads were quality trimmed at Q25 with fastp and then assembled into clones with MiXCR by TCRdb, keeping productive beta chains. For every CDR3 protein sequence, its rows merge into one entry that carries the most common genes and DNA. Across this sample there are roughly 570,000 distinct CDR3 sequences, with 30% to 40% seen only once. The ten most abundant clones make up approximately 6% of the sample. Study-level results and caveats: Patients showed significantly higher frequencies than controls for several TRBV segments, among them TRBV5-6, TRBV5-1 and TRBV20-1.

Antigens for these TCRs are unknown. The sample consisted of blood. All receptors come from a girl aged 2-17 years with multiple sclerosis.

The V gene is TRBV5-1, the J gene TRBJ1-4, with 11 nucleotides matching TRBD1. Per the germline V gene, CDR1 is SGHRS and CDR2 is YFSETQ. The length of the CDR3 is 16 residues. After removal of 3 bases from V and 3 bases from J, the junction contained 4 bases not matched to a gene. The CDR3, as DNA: TGCGCCAGCAGCTCGGGACAGGGGGAGGCTAATGAAAAACTGTTTTTT. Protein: CASSSGQGEANEKLFF.

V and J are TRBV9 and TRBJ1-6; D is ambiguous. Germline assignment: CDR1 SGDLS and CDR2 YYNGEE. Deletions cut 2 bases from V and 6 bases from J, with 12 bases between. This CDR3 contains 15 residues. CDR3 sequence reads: CASSVEDGINSPLHF. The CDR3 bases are TGTGCCAGCAGCGTGGAGGACGGAATTAATTCACCCCTCCACTTT.

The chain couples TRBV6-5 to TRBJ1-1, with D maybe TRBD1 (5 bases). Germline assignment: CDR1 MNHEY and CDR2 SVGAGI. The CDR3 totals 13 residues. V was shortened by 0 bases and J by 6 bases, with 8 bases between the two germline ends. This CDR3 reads CASSYSGHPEAFF. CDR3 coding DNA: TGTGCCAGCAGTTACTCAGGACACCCTGAAGCTTTCTTT.

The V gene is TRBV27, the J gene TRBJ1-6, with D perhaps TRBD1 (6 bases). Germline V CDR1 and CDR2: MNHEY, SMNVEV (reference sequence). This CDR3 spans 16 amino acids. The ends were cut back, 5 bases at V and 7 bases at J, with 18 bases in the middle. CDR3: CASSASDRTPNSPLHF. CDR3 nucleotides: TGTGCCAGCAGTGCCTCCGACAGGACCCCCAATTCACCCCTCCACTTT.